These 8 T cell receptor beta chains came from one sample sequenced in a study of read filtering for tumor transcriptome and immune sequencing. This library used roughly 400 ng RNA and molecular barcoded adaptors spanning alpha/delta and beta/gamma chains. MiXCR, run by TCRdb on the reads, gives a single entry per CDR3 protein. Of around 33,000 distinct CDR3 sequences listed, around 18% are singletons. The sequencing input was a population of CD138-negative cells sorted from bone marrow. These receptors were collected from a donor aged 40 or over with multiple myeloma.

This clonotype was detected many times. The chain links TRBV29-1 to TRBJ2-1; D is uncertain. The CDR3 spans 10 residues. Between the trimmed V and J ends, which lost 3 bases and 12 bases, there was a span of 9 bases. Germline-derived CDR1 and CDR2 are SQVTM and ANQGSEA. The CDR3 region is CSVEHGWQFF. The CDR3 DNA is TGCAGCGTTGAGCATGGGTGGCAGTTCTTC.

In its sample, this clonotype was seen many times. The CDR3 spells CASSYGMGSSYEQYF. CDR3 sequence (DNA): TGTGCCAGCAGTTACGGGATGGGGAGCTCCTACGAGCAGTACTTC. The chain recombines TRBV6-5 with TRBJ2-7, with a weak D call TRBD2 (5 bases). Germline V CDR1 and CDR2: MNHEY, SVGAGI. Trimming stripped 2 bases from V and 0 bases from J, with 11 bases between. The CDR3 length is 15 residues.

This clonotype occurred many times. The gene calls are TRBV19 and TRBJ1-5, with D possibly matching TRBD1 (6 bases). V was shortened by 5 bases and J by 4 bases, with 12 bases between the two germline ends. The CDR3 spans 14 residues. Germline assignment: CDR1 LNHDA and CDR2 SQIVND (reference sequence). The CDR3 reads CASSPLQGNQPQHF. The DNA of the CDR3 is TGTGCCAGTAGTCCGCTACAGGGAAATCAGCCCCAGCATTTT.

This clonotype was observed at least ten times. The genes are TRBV20-1 and TRBJ1-1; 9 nucleotides match TRBD1. CDR3 length: 17 amino acids. Germline CDR1 and CDR2: DFQATT and SNEGSKA (reference sequence). Trimming at V came to 0 bases and at J to 3 bases, leaving 11 bases not matched to a gene. CDR3 nucleotides: TGCAGTGCTAGAGATAGGGGACAGGGATTCTGGGACACTGAAGCTTTCTTT. It is translated as CSARDRGQGFWDTEAFF.

This clonotype was observed many times. The chain combines TRBV28 with TRBJ2-5; D perhaps matches TRBD1 (5 bases). CDR1 MDHEN and CDR2 SYDVKM come from the germline V gene. CDR3 length equals 15 residues. Trimming stripped 7 bases from V and 2 bases from J, with 17 bases between. DNA for the CDR3: TGTGCCAGCACCCCCCTAAGGGGCAGACAAGAGACCCAGTACTTC. The encoded protein is CASTPLRGRQETQYF.

The sample holds a few counts of this clonotype. The chain employs TRBV4-2 and TRBJ2-3; tentatively, D is TRBD2 (7 bases). V lost 4 bases, J lost 2 bases, and 19 bases lay in between. Germline loops: CDR1 LGHNA, CDR2 YNFKEQ. CDR3 length equals 17 residues. As DNA, the CDR3 is TGTGCCAGCAGCCTTCCTCGGGGCGGGGGCGACACAGATACGCAGTATTTT. Translation gives CASSLPRGGGDTDTQYF.

Only one count was recorded for this clonotype. The chain recombines TRBV7-2 with TRBJ1-2; D not certain. Germline V gene data show CDR1 as SGHTA and CDR2 as FQGNSA. There are 16 residues in the CDR3. Deletions cut 0 bases from V and 8 bases from J, with 19 bases between. The CDR3 region has the DNA TGTGCCAGCAGCTTAGCCTGGGGTCAGTCAACGGCGGGCTACACCTTC. Translating gives CASSLAWGQSTAGYTF. Drawing the rest from reference TRBV7-2 and TRBJ1-2, the complete variable domain is GAGVSQSPSNKVTEKGKDVELRCDPISGHTALYWYRQSLGQGLEFLIYFQGNSAPDKSGLPSDRFSAERTGGSVSTLTIQRTQQEDSAVYLCASSLAWGQSTAGYTFGSGTRLTVV.

This clonotype qualifies as medium-sized. The chain couples TRBV27 to TRBJ2-1; D ambiguous. Germline assignment: CDR1 MNHEY and CDR2 SMNVEV (reference sequence). The CDR3 length is 12 residues. Deletions cut 4 bases from V and 7 bases from J, with 8 bases between. The CDR3 protein is CASSSLPNEQFF. CDR3 nucleotides: TGTGCCAGCAGTTCCTTACCTAATGAGCAGTTCTTC.